These 18 T cell receptor beta chains originate from one sample sequenced in a study. MiXCR, applied by TCRdb to the RT-PCR reads, yields one record per CDR3 protein. The sample lists fewer than 800,000 distinct CDR3 sequences, 13% to 15% occurring once. The sequenced sample was memory CD4+ T cells from blood. These receptors originate from a female donor in good health, serving as a healthy control.

The chain combines TRBV20-1 with TRBJ2-2; D is uncertain. The length of the CDR3 is 14 residues. CDR1 DFQATT and CDR2 SNEGSKA come from the germline V gene (reference sequence). The V end lost 2 bases, the J end lost 2 bases, and 9 bases lay between the germline ends. Written as DNA, the CDR3 is TGCAGTGCTAGAAGGATGGGAAACACCGGGGAGCTGTTTTTT. Translated: CSARRMGNTGELFF.

This clonotype was seen repeatedly, ten times or more. The chain uses TRBV7-2 and TRBJ1-2, with TRBD1 identical over 11 bases. CDR3 length equals 14 residues. Germline V gene sequence: CDR1 SGHTA, CDR2 FQGNSA. V dropped 5 bases and J dropped 8; count of bases not matched to a gene: 7. CDR3 nucleotide sequence: TGTGCCAGCAGCCCCCGGGACAGGGGGAGCGGCTACACCTTC. Protein product: CASSPRDRGSGYTF.

DNA of the CDR3: TGCGCCAGCAGCACATTACGCGGGGGGCACTACAATGAGCAGTTCTTC. Translating it yields CASSTLRGGHYNEQFF. V is TRBV5-1 and J is TRBJ2-1; 8 bases align to TRBD2. This CDR3 is 16 amino acids long. V dropped 4 bases and J dropped 3; count of bases not matched to a gene: 9. Germline-derived CDR1 and CDR2 are SGHRS and YFSETQ.

The chain combines TRBV7-2 with TRBJ2-1; 8 bases map to TRBD1. The CDR3 contains 24 residues. Germline CDR1 and CDR2: SGHTA and FQGNSA. Unmatched junction bases numbered 44, after V lost 5 bases and J lost 14 bases. The CDR3 is CASSTGQGRVPLSPYDEQGTREFF. CDR3 nucleotide sequence: TGTGCCAGCAGCACAGGACAGGGCCGTGTCCCCCTCTCACCCTACGATGAGCAAGGGACCCGGGAGTTCTTC.

The chain combines TRBV12-3 or TRBV12-4 with TRBJ2-7; the D is unclear. The CDR3 length is 13 residues. V lost 3 bases and J 1 base, leaving 7 bases between the germline ends. This chain's CDR3 is CASSFLDSYEQYF. CDR3 nucleotides: TGTGCCAGCAGTTTTCTAGATTCCTACGAGCAGTACTTC.

This clonotype was detected only a few times. This chain links TRBV21-1 with TRBJ2-1. TRBV21-1 is an annotated pseudogene. This CDR3 has 15 residues. CDR3 protein: CASSKGQRVYNEQFF. CDR3 DNA sequence: TGTGCCAGCAGCAAAGGACAAAGGGTTTACAATGAGCAGTTCTTC.

This clonotype has a count of ten or more. V and J are TRBV29-1 and TRBJ2-7; D is unresolved. CDR3 size: 10 residues. Deletions cut 4 bases from V and 5 bases from J, with 6 bases between. Germline V gene lookup returns CDR1 SQVTM and CDR2 ANQGSEA. In nucleotides, the CDR3 is TGCAGCGTTGGTGGTAACGAGCAGTACTTC. Translating it yields CSVGGNEQYF.

The sample holds many counts of this clonotype. The V and J genes are TRBV6-5 and TRBJ1-2; D is perhaps TRBD1 (5 bases). Per the germline V gene, CDR1 is MNHEY and CDR2 is SVGAGI. The CDR3 covers 16 residues. The V gene lost 2 bases and the J gene lost 6 bases, with 19 bases spanning the gap. The CDR3 sequence is CASSYGGVGQGHGYTF. The CDR3 nucleotides read TGTGCCAGCAGTTACGGAGGGGTGGGGCAGGGACATGGCTACACCTTC.

The chain has TRBV12-3 or TRBV12-4 and TRBJ2-2; 7 bases are a match to TRBD2. V gave up 4 bases and J gave up 1 base; unmatched junction bases: 3. The CDR3 consists of 15 residues. CDR3 DNA: TGTGCCAGCAGTTATCTAGCGGTGAACACCGGGGAGCTGTTTTTT. Its protein is CASSYLAVNTGELFF.

The chain carries TRBV20-1 and TRBJ2-1; 7 positions match TRBD2. Germline V gives CDR1 DFQATT, CDR2 SNEGSKA (reference sequence). V shed 0 bases, J shed 0 bases, and the junction held 5 bases outside the gene matches. The CDR3 has 16 amino acids. CDR3 loop: CSARDGAGASYNEQFF. The DNA for the CDR3 is TGCAGTGCTAGAGATGGGGCGGGAGCCTCCTACAATGAGCAGTTCTTC.

The chain links TRBV20-1 to TRBJ2-7; a weak D match, TRBD1 (6 bases). The CDR3 totals 15 residues. Germline CDR1 DFQATT, CDR2 SNEGSKA (reference sequence). V was shortened by 0 bases and J by 2 bases, with 14 bases between the two germline ends. The CDR3 spells CSARDQGSGTYEQYF. In DNA, the CDR3 is TGCAGTGCTAGAGATCAGGGGAGCGGAACCTACGAGCAGTACTTC.

This clonotype was observed a few times. This chain joins TRBV28 and TRBJ2-7; D may correspond to TRBD1 or TRBD2 (5 bases each). Trimming removed 2 bases at V and 2 bases at J, with 19 bases between. In germline, CDR1 is MDHEN, CDR2 SYDVKM. The CDR3 consists of 17 residues. The CDR3 coding sequence is TGTGCCAGCAGTTTAGACCCGGGCAGGGAGCCCCCCTACGAGCAGTACTTC. It translates to CASSLDPGREPPYEQYF.

The V gene is TRBV10-2, the J gene TRBJ1-6; D is perhaps TRBD1 (6 bases). The length of the CDR3 is 14 residues. Looked up from germline, CDR1 is WSHSY and CDR2 is SAAADI. V gave up 0 bases and J gave up 10 bases, with 10 bases separating them. The DNA for the CDR3 is TGCGCCAGCAGTGAGTCTAGGGGGGGATCACCCCTCCACTTT. This translates into CASSESRGGSPLHF.

This clonotype was detected only a few times. The chain combines TRBV25-1 with TRBJ2-5, with D maybe TRBD1 (5 bases). The CDR3 is 13 residues long. Germline V CDR1 and CDR2: MGHDK, SYGVNS. V was shortened by 3 bases and J by 8 bases, with 13 bases between the two germline ends. The CDR3 DNA reads TGTGCCAGCAGTGAGGGGCCAAGGGAAACCCAGTACTTC. Translated: CASSEGPRETQYF.

The gene calls are TRBV7-9 and TRBJ2-7; 7 bases are shared with TRBD1. Germline trimming cut 3 bases from V and 5 bases from J; bases unmatched to any gene: 7. The germline V gene has CDR1 SEHNR and CDR2 FQNEAQ (reference sequence). This CDR3 region has 14 residues. In DNA form, the CDR3 reads TGTGCCAGCAGCTTGGGGGACAGCAGCGACGAGCAGTACTTC. Translation: CASSLGDSSDEQYF.

The rearrangement links TRBV4-1 to TRBJ2-1; TRBD2 matches at 8 bases. The CDR3 spans 18 residues. CDR1 and CDR2 (germline): MGHRA, YSYEKL. The trim removed 0 bases at V and 3 bases at J, leaving 10 bases unmatched. DNA of the CDR3: TGCGCCAGCAGCCAAGATCCTTTGGGCGGGAGGCGCTACAATGAGCAGTTCTTC. Its translation: CASSQDPLGGRRYNEQFF.

This clonotype was seen a few times. The V and J genes are TRBV5-1 and TRBJ2-1, with TRBD2 matching over 12 bases. Germline lookup yields CDR1 SGHRS and CDR2 YFSETQ. V dropped 5 bases and J dropped 0; count of bases not matched to a gene: 0. The CDR3 spans 15 residues. The CDR3 spells CASRTSGSSYNEQFF. The DNA of the CDR3 is TGCGCCAGCAGGACTAGCGGGAGCTCCTACAATGAGCAGTTCTTC. Full variable domain (rest looked up from reference TRBV5-1 and TRBJ2-1): KAGVTQTPRYLIKTRGQQVTLSCSPISGHRSVSWYQQTPGQGLQFLFEYFSETQRNKGNFPGRFSGRQFSNSRSEMNVSTLELGDSALYLCASRTSGSSYNEQFFGPGTRLTVL.

The gene calls are TRBV24-1 and TRBJ2-1; D not resolved. Germline loops: CDR1 KGHDR, CDR2 SFDVKD. This CDR3 has 17 residues. The V end lost 4 bases, the J end lost 5 bases, and 20 bases lay between the germline ends. CDR3 protein: CATSDSKARRLNNEQFF. The CDR3 DNA sequence: TGTGCCACCAGTGACTCCAAGGCGCGGCGACTTAACAATGAGCAGTTCTTC.